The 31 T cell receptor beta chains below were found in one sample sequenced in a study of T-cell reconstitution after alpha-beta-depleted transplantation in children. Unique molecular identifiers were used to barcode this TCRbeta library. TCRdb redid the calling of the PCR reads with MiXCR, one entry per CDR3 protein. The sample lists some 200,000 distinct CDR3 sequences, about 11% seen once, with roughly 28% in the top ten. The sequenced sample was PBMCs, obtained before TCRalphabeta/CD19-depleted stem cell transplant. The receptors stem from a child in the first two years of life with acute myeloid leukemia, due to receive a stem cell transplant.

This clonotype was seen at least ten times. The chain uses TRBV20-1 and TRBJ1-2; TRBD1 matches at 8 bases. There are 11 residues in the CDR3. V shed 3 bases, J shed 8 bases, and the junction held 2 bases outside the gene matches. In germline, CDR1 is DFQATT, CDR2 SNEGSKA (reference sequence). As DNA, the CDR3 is TGCAGTGCTAGGACAGGGGCCGGCTACACCTTC. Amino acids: CSARTGAGYTF.

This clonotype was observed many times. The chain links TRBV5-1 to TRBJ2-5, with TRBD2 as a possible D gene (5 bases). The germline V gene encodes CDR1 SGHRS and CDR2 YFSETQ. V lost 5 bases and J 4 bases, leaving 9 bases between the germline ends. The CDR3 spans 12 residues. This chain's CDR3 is CASRTAGETQYF. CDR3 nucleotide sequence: TGCGCCAGCAGAACGGCGGGAGAGACCCAGTACTTC.

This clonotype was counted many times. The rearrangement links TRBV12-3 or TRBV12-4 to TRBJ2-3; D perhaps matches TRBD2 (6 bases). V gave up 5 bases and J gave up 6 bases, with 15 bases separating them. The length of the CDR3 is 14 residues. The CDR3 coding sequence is TGTGCCAGCAGTGGAGGGGTGACGTGGGATACGCAGTATTTT. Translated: CASSGGVTWDTQYF.

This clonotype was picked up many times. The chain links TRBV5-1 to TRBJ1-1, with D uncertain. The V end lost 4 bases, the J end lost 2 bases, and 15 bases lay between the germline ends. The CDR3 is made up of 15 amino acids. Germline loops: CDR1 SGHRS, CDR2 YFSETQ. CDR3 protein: CASSPGLRGNTEAFF. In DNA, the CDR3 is TGCGCCAGCAGCCCTGGACTGCGGGGAAACACTGAAGCTTTCTTT.

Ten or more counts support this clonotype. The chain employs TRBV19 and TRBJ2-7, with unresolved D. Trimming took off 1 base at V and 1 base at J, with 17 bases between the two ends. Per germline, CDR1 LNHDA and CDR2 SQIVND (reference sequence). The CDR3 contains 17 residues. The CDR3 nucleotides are TGTGCCAGTAGTATAGCCGCCCCAGCTTATGGGTCCTACGAGCAGTACTTC. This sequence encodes CASSIAAPAYGSYEQYF.

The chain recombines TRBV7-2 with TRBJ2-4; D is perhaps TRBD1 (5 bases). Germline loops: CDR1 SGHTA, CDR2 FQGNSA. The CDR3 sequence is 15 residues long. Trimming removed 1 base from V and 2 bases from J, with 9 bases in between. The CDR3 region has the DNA TGTGCCAGCAGCTTAGAGGACATGTCCAAAAACATTCAGTACTTC. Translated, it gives CASSLEDMSKNIQYF. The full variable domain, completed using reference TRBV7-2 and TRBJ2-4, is GAGVSQSPSNKVTEKGKDVELRCDPISGHTALYWYRQSLGQGLEFLIYFQGNSAPDKSGLPSDRFSAERTGGSVSTLTIQRTQQEDSAVYLCASSLEDMSKNIQYFGAGTRLSVL.

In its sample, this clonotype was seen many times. The CDR3 loop reads CASSYSGWNTGELFF. The CDR3 coding sequence is TGTGCCAGCAGTTACTCAGGCTGGAACACCGGGGAGCTGTTTTTT. V is TRBV6-2 or TRBV6-3 and J is TRBJ2-2; D unresolved. This CDR3 spans 15 amino acids. Germline assignment: CDR1 MNHEY and CDR2 SVGEGT. V lost 0 bases, J lost 1 base, and 6 bases lay in between.

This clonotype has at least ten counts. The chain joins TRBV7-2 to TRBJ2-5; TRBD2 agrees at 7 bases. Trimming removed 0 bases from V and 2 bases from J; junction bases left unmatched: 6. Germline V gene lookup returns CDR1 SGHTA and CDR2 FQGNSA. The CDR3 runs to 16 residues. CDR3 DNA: TGTGCCAGCAGCTTAGCCCCTAGCGGAAATCAAGAGACCCAGTACTTC. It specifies CASSLAPSGNQETQYF.

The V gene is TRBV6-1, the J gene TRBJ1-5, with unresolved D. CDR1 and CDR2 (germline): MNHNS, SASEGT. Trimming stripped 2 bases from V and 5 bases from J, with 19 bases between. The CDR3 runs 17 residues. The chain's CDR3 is CASSESLTIGYDQPQHF. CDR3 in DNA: TGTGCCAGCAGTGAAAGCTTGACAATAGGATACGATCAGCCCCAGCATTTT.

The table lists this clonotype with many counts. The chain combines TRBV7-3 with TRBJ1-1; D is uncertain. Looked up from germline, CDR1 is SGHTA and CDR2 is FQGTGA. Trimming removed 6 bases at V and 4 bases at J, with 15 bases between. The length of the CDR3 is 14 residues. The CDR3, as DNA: TGTGCCAGCAGTTTACACGGTGTTGGCACTGAAGCTTTCTTT. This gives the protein CASSLHGVGTEAFF.

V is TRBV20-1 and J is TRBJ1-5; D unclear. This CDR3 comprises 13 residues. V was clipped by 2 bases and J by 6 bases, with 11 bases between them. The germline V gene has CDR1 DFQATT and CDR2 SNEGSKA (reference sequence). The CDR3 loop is CSARYGQSQPQHF. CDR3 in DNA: TGCAGTGCTAGATACGGGCAGTCTCAGCCCCAGCATTTT.

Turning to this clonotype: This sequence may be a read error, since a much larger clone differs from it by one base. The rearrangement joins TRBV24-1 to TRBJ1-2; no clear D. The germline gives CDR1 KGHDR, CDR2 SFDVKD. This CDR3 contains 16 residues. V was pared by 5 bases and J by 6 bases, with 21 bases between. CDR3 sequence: CATSGFVILDRNGYTF. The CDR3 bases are TGTGCCACCAGTGGTTTTGTTATATTGGACCGGAATGGCTACACCTTC.

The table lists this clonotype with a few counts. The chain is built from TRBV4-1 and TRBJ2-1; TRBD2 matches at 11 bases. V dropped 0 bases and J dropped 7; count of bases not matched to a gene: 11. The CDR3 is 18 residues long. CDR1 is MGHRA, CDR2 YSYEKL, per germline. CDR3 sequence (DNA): TGCGCCAGCAGCCAAGATCTAGTCGGAATAGCGGGAGGGAATGAGCAGTTCTTC. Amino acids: CASSQDLVGIAGGNEQFF.

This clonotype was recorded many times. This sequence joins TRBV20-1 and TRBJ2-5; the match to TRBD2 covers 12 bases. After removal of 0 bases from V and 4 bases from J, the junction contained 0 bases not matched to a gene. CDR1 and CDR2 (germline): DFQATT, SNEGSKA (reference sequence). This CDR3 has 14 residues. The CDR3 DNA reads TGCAGTGCTAGAGAGACTAGCGGGAGAGAGACCCAGTACTTC. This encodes CSARETSGRETQYF.

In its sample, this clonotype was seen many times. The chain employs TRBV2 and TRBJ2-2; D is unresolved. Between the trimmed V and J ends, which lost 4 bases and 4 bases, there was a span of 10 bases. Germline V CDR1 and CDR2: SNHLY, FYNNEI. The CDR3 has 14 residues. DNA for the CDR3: TGTGCCAGCAGTGGAAGAACGGGCACCGGGGAGCTGTTTTTT. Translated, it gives CASSGRTGTGELFF.

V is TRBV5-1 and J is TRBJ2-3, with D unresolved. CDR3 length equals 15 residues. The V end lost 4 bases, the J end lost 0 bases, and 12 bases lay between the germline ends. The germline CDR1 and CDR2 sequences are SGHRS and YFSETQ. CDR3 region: CASSRRPESTDTQYF. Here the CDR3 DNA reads TGCGCCAGCAGCCGTAGACCGGAGAGCACAGATACGCAGTATTTT.

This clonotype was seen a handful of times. The CDR3: CASSLGLAGLGETQYF. CDR3 sequence (DNA): TGTGCCAGCAGTTTAGGACTAGCGGGACTCGGAGAGACCCAGTACTTC. The chain combines TRBV27 with TRBJ2-5, with 12 nucleotides matching TRBD2. The CDR3 totals 16 residues. Unmatched junction bases numbered 5, after V lost 2 bases and J lost 4 bases. Germline CDR1 is MNHEY and CDR2 is SMNVEV (reference sequence).

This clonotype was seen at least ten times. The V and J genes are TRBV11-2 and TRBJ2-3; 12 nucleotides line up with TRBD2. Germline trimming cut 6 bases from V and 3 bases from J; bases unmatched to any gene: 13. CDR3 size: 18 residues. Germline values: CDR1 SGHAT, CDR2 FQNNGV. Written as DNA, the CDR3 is TGTGCCAGCAGTCCCCTGCTTACTAGCGGGGGGATAACAGATACGCAGTATTTT. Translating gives CASSPLLTSGGITDTQYF. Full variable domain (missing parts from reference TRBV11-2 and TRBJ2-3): EAGVAQSPRYKIIEKRQSVAFWCNPISGHATLYWYQQILGQGPKLLIQFQNNGVVDDSQLPKDRFSAERLKGVDSTLKIQPAKLEDSAVYLCASSPLLTSGGITDTQYFGPGTRLTVL.

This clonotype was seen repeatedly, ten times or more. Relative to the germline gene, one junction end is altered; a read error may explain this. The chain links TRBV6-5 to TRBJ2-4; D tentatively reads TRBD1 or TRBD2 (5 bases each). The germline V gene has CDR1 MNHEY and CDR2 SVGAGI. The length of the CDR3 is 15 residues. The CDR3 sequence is CASSLPGLAKNIQYF. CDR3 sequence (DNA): TGCGCCAGCAGCTTGCCGGGGCTAGCCAAAAACATTCAGTACTTC.

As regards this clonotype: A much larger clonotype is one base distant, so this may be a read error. The CDR3 DNA follows: TGCAGTGCGGCCGGGACAGCATCCTACGGGCAGTACTTC. This codes for CSAAGTASYGQYF. This chain uses TRBV20-1 with TRBJ2-7, with TRBD1 identical over 7 bases. The CDR3 extends over 13 amino acids. Germline V CDR1 and CDR2: DFQATT, SNEGSKA (reference sequence).

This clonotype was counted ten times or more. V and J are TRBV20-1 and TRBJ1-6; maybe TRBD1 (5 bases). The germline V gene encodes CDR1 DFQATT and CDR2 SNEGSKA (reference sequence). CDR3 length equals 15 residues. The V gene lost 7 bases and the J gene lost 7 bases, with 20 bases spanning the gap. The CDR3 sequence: CSVGPGGRTNSPLHF. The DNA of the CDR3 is TGCAGTGTAGGTCCAGGTGGGAGGACAAATTCACCCCTCCACTTT.

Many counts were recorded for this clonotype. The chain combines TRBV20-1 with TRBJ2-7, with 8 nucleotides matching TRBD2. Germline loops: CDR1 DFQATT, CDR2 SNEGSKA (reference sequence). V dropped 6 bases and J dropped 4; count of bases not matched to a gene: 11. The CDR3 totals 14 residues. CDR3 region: CSAIIGRAPYEQYF. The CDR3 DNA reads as TGCAGTGCGATCATCGGGAGGGCCCCGTACGAGCAGTACTTC.

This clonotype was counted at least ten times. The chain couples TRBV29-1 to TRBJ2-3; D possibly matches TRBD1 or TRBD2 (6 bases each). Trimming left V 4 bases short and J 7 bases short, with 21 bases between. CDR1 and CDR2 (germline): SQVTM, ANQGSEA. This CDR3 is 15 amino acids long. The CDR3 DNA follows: TGCAGCGTTGCACCCCCCGGGGGCCGTTCAAATACGCAGTATTTT. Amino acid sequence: CSVAPPGGRSNTQYF.

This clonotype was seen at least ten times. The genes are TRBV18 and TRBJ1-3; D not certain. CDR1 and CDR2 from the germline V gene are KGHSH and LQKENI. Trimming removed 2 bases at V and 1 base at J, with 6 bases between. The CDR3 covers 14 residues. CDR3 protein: CASSPAGSGNTIYF. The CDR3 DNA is TGTGCCAGCTCACCAGCCGGTTCTGGAAACACCATATATTTT.

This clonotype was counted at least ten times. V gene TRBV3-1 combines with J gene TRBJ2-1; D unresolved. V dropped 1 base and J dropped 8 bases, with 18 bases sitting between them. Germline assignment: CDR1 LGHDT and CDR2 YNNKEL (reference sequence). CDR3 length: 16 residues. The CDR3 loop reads CASSQGNSPLRDEQFF. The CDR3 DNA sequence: TGTGCCAGCAGCCAAGGAAATAGCCCACTCCGGGATGAGCAGTTCTTC.

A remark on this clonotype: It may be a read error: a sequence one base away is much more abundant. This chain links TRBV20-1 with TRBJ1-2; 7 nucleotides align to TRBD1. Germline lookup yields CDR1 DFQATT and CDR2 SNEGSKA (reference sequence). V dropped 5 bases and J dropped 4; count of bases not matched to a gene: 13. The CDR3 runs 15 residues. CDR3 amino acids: CSAAPLGQSLYGYTF. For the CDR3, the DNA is TGCAGTGCTGCCCCGCTGGGACAGTCCCTCTATGGCTACACCTTC.

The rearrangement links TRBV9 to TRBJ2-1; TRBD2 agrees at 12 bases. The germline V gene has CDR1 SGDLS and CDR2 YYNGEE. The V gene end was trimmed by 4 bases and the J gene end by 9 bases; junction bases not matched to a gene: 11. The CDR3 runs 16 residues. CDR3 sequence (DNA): TGTGCCAGCAGCCCTCAGACTAGCGGGAGAACCGGTGAGCAGTTCTTC. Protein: CASSPQTSGRTGEQFF. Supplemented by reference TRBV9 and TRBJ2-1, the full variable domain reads DSGVTQTPKHLITATGQRVTLRCSPRSGDLSVYWYQQSLDQGLQFLIQYYNGEERAKGNILERFSAQQFPDLHSELNLSSLELGDSALYFCASSPQTSGRTGEQFFGPGTRLTVL.

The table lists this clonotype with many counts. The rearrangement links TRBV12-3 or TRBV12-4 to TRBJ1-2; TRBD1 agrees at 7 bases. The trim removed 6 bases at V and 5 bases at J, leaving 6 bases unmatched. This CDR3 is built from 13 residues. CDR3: CASSPGQIYGYTF. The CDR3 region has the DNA TGTGCCAGCAGCCCGGGACAGATTTATGGCTACACCTTC.

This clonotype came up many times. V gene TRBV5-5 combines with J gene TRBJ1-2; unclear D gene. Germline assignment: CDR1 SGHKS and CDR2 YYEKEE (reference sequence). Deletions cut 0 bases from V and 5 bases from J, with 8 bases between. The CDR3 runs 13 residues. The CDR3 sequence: CASSLEVGYGYTF. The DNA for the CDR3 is TGTGCCAGCAGCTTGGAGGTGGGGTATGGCTACACCTTC. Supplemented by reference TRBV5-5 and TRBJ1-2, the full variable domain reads DAGVTQSPTHLIKTRGQQVTLRCSPISGHKSVSWYQQVLGQGPQFIFQYYEKEERGRGNFPDRFSARQFPNYSSELNVNALLLGDSALYLCASSLEVGYGYTFGSGTRLTVV.

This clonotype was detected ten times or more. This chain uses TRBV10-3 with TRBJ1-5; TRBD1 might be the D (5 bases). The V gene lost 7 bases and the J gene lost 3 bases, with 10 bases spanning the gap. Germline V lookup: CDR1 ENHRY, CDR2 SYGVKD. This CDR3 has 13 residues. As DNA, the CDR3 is TGTGCCATCACCGCGGACATCAATCAGCCCCAGCATTTT. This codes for CAITADINQPQHF.

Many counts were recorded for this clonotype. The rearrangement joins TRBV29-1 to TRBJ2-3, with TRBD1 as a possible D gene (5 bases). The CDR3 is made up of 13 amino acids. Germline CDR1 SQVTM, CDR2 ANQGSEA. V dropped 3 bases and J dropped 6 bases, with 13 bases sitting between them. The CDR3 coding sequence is TGCAGCGTTGACGTAGGGGCCAGGGATACGCAGTATTTT. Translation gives CSVDVGARDTQYF.